Given below is one T cell receptor beta chain in context. Its antigen is undetermined. This sample stems from a study of blood T cells in healthy people across ages. Study-level results: Estimates of total diversity, which came from one million sequenced T cells, were considered to be underestimates.

Sample-barcoded 5' priming and a J-beta primer mix drove a second PCR of roughly 6 to 12 cycles. From the 5' RACE reads, TCRdb called clonotypes with MiXCR, one entry per CDR3 protein. The repertoire holds approximately 830,000 distinct CDR3 sequences, around 62% seen once, with 25% to 35% in the top ten. The CDR3 contains 15 residues. V lost 5 bases and J lost 7, with 15 bases in between. Germline lookup yields CDR1 SNHLY and CDR2 FYNNEI. Every sample had a minimum of 6 million PBMCs isolated. Sequencing input: blood. The chain couples TRBV2 to TRBJ1-6; D is ambiguous. The receptor's source is a man aged 25-40 years in good health. The DNA for the CDR3 is TGTGCCAGCAGTCCCCAATCTGGCCTAAATTCACCCCTCCACTTT. It specifies CASSPQSGLNSPLHF.